This TCR beta chain was recorded in a study of blood T cell repertoires in COVID-19. About the study: T cells, B-cell-depleted T cells, or PBMCs supplied cDNA or gDNA.

Symptom resolution, clearance, or two negative PCRs marked donors in Cohort 3 as recovered. Original analysis: Nucleated cell number was recorded as an estimate derived from reference gene primer amplification. The repertoire was sequenced with immunoSEQ multiplex PCR; TCRdb's copy has only in-frame clones and lacks some. D and trimming were read from the DNA, whereas the V and J calls and clone size are those reported in that table. The data contain hundreds of thousands of clones, around 87% of them singletons. Sequences were obtained from PBMCs or T cells enriched from blood (not recorded which). The sequence derives from a woman between 50 and 59 years old who had recovered from COVID-19.

The CDR3 DNA follows: TGTGCCAGCAGCTTAGTAGGGGGGAGGGATGAAAAACTGTTTTTT. It codes for CASSLVGGRDEKLFF. V and J are TRBV7-8 and TRBJ1-4; a weak D match, TRBD1 (6 bases). With 1 base removed from V and 6 bases from J, the gap between germline ends came to 12 bases. The germline gives CDR1 SGHVS, CDR2 FQNEAQ. The CDR3 runs 15 residues.